Included here is one TCR beta chain sequence, with context. The antigen remains unidentified. The cDNA had a unique molecular identifier and a template-switch universal primer site. One entry per CDR3 protein, called by TCRdb with MiXCR from the 5' RACE reads. Among around 960,000 distinct CDR3 sequences listed, more than 9% were seen once. CDR1 SGHRS and CDR2 YFSETQ come from the germline V gene. Trimming cost V 0 bases and J 1 base, with 18 bases left between them. This CDR3 spans 18 amino acids. This sample was taken from a study of identical twins. Findings of the study overall: Models predicted too little out-of-frame TCR alpha sharing in monozygotic twins. Whereas memory repertoires showed no such difference, abundant cord blood beta clonotypes carried fewer insertions. Researchers reported excess low generation probability among twin-shared out-of-frame alpha sequences.

The data were also submitted as part of a second study, on yellow fever vaccine responses in identical twins.

The clonotype originates from a woman between 18 and 29 years old in good health. Sequenced material: PBMCs. This chain joins TRBV5-1 and TRBJ2-3; D is unclear. The CDR3 bases are TGCGCCAGCAGCTTGGCCGGAGTTACCAGCGTTCGCACAGATACGCAGTATTTT. This encodes CASSLAGVTSVRTDTQYF.